This is a list of T cell receptor beta chains from one sample in a study of long-term antiretroviral therapy in people with HIV. TCRdb's copy holds only in-frame clones and misses some; the assay was immunoSEQ multiplex PCR. This table has some 27,000 clones, about 84% appearing once. The source material was unsorted PBMCs, sampled 4.8 to 5 years after starting antiretroviral therapy. These receptors all come from a middle-aged man with HIV. CDR3s include the opening cysteine and the closing phenylalanine or tryptophan. The D gene is left open where the match is weak. Expanded clones are given a class, and other clones once, few, many or no size at all.

clone size: .; V gene: TRBV29-1; CDR3 length: 12; J gene: TRBJ2-2; D gene: .; CDR3 protein: CSVGGGVGELFF; CDR3 DNA: TGCAGCGTTGGAGGGGGGGTCGGGGAGCTGTTTTTT
clone size: .; V gene: TRBV6-1; CDR3 length: 14; J gene: TRBJ1-1; D gene: .; CDR3 protein: CASRLADSNTEAFF; CDR3 DNA: TGTGCCAGCAGGTTGGCAGATTCGAACACTGAAGCTTTCTTT
clone size: once; V gene: TRBV18; CDR3 length: 12; J gene: TRBJ2-5; D gene: .; CDR3 protein: CASSPLGETQYF; CDR3 DNA: TGTGCCAGCTCACCACTTGGCGAGACCCAGTACTTC
clone size: .; V gene: TRBV2; CDR3 length: 14; J gene: TRBJ1-2; D gene: .; CDR3 protein: CASELYSANYGYTF; CDR3 DNA: TGTGCCAGCGAATTGTATAGCGCTAACTATGGCTACACCTTC
clone size: .; V gene: TRBV28; CDR3 length: 16; J gene: TRBJ1-1; D gene: .; CDR3 protein: CASSFWKPGGNTEAFF; CDR3 DNA: TGTGCCAGCAGTTTTTGGAAACCGGGAGGGAACACTGAAGCTTTCTTT
clone size: .; V gene: TRBV6-6; CDR3 length: 15; J gene: TRBJ1-5; D gene: .; CDR3 protein: CASALGVGSNQPQHF; CDR3 DNA: TGTGCCAGCGCTTTGGGGGTAGGCAGCAATCAGCCCCAGCATTTT
clone size: .; V gene: TRBV29-1; CDR3 length: 13; J gene: TRBJ2-1; D gene: TRBD1; CDR3 protein: CSVAGTEHNEQFF; CDR3 DNA: TGCAGCGTAGCCGGGACAGAACACAATGAGCAGTTCTTC
clone size: once; V gene: TRBV5-1; CDR3 length: 17; J gene: TRBJ2-1; D gene: TRBD2; CDR3 protein: CASTPDGGLAVYNEQFF; CDR3 DNA: TGCGCCAGCACCCCCGACGGCGGACTAGCGGTTTACAATGAGCAGTTCTTC
clone size: .; V gene: TRBV5-5; CDR3 length: 13; J gene: TRBJ2-1; D gene: TRBD1; CDR3 protein: CASSLGDSNEQFF; CDR3 DNA: TGTGCCAGCAGCTTGGGGGACAGCAATGAGCAGTTCTTC
clone size: .; V gene: TRBV29-1; CDR3 length: 17; J gene: TRBJ2-1; D gene: TRBD2; CDR3 protein: CSGWGLAGKSSYNEQFF; CDR3 DNA: TGCAGCGGGTGGGGACTAGCGGGGAAAAGCTCCTACAATGAGCAGTTCTTC
clone size: .; V gene: TRBV4-1; CDR3 length: 16; J gene: TRBJ1-4; D gene: .; CDR3 protein: CASSPGGAVTNEKLFF; CDR3 DNA: TGCGCCAGCAGCCCGGGGGGGGCTGTAACTAATGAAAAACTGTTTTTT
clone size: .; V gene: TRBV10-3; CDR3 length: 14; J gene: TRBJ1-5; D gene: .; CDR3 protein: CAISGGGVNQPQHF; CDR3 DNA: TGTGCCATCAGTGGAGGGGGAGTAAATCAGCCCCAGCATTTT
clone size: .; V gene: TRBV25-1; CDR3 length: 16; J gene: TRBJ1-6; D gene: .; CDR3 protein: CASSAGQLIDNSPLHF; CDR3 DNA: TGTGCCAGCAGTGCAGGACAGTTGATAGATAATTCACCCCTCCACTTT
clone size: .; V gene: TRBV19; CDR3 length: 15; J gene: TRBJ1-4; D gene: TRBD1; CDR3 protein: CASSTGGAWNEKLFF; CDR3 DNA: TGTGCCAGTAGTACAGGGGGAGCTTGGAATGAAAAACTGTTTTTT
clone size: .; V gene: TRBV10-2; CDR3 length: 15; J gene: TRBJ1-4; D gene: .; CDR3 protein: CASSDSGVWSEKLFF; CDR3 DNA: TGCGCCAGCAGTGATTCGGGGGTCTGGAGTGAAAAACTGTTTTTT
clone size: .; V gene: TRBV19; CDR3 length: 13; J gene: TRBJ2-7; D gene: TRBD2; CDR3 protein: CASSSGSFNEQYF; CDR3 DNA: TGTGCCAGTAGTAGCGGGAGCTTCAACGAGCAGTACTTC
clone size: .; V gene: TRBV30; CDR3 length: 13; J gene: TRBJ1-2; D gene: .; CDR3 protein: CAWSPQSRGGYTF; CDR3 DNA: TGTGCCTGGAGTCCGCAATCCAGGGGAGGCTACACCTTC
clone size: .; V gene: TRBV7-3; CDR3 length: 14; J gene: TRBJ1-1; D gene: .; CDR3 protein: CASSLSRVNTEAFF; CDR3 DNA: TGTGCCAGCAGCTTAAGCAGGGTGAACACTGAAGCTTTCTTT
clone size: few; V gene: TRBV6-4; CDR3 length: 12; J gene: TRBJ1-2; D gene: .; CDR3 protein: CASGIPPYGYTF; CDR3 DNA: TGTGCCAGCGGGATACCGCCATATGGCTACACCTTC
clone size: .; V gene: TRBV7-9; CDR3 length: 13; J gene: TRBJ1-1; D gene: .; CDR3 protein: CASSINRATEAFF; CDR3 DNA: TGTGCCAGCAGCATTAACAGAGCCACTGAAGCTTTCTTT
clone size: .; V gene: TRBV14; CDR3 length: 17; J gene: TRBJ1-2; D gene: .; CDR3 protein: CASSHEDSRPFNYGYTF; CDR3 DNA: TGTGCCAGCAGCCACGAGGACTCCAGGCCGTTTAACTATGGCTACACCTTC
clone size: .; V gene: TRBV29-1; CDR3 length: 13; J gene: TRBJ2-1; D gene: TRBD1; CDR3 protein: CSVGTGSTQEQFF; CDR3 DNA: TGCAGCGTTGGGACAGGGTCTACCCAGGAGCAGTTCTTC
clone size: .; V gene: TRBV10-1; CDR3 length: 14; J gene: TRBJ2-2; D gene: .; CDR3 protein: CASRAGRGTGELFF; CDR3 DNA: TGCGCCAGCCGTGCGGGAAGAGGCACCGGGGAGCTGTTTTTT
clone size: .; V gene: TRBV27; CDR3 length: 16; J gene: TRBJ2-1; D gene: TRBD2; CDR3 protein: CASSLRAGDFYNEQFF; CDR3 DNA: TGTGCCAGCAGTTTAAGGGCGGGAGATTTCTACAATGAGCAGTTCTTC
clone size: .; V gene: TRBV25-1; CDR3 length: 12; J gene: TRBJ1-2; D gene: TRBD1; CDR3 protein: CASGGQNYGYTF; CDR3 DNA: TGTGCCAGCGGGGGACAGAACTATGGCTACACCTTC
clone size: few; V gene: TRBV5-1; CDR3 length: 15; J gene: TRBJ1-2; D gene: .; CDR3 protein: CASSLGPSEPGGYTF; CDR3 DNA: TGCGCCAGCAGCTTGGGGCCCTCGGAACCCGGTGGCTACACCTTC
clone size: .; V gene: TRBV6-1; CDR3 length: 15; J gene: TRBJ2-1; D gene: TRBD1; CDR3 protein: CASSGDRTSYNEQFF; CDR3 DNA: TGTGCCAGCAGTGGGGACAGGACTTCCTACAATGAGCAGTTCTTC
clone size: .; V gene: TRBV18; CDR3 length: 15; J gene: TRBJ2-1; D gene: .; CDR3 protein: CASSPVLSSYNEQFF; CDR3 DNA: TGTGCCAGCTCACCAGTTCTAAGCTCCTACAATGAGCAGTTCTTC
clone size: .; V gene: TRBV14; CDR3 length: 19; J gene: TRBJ2-3; D gene: TRBD2; CDR3 protein: CASSQATSGGARGTDTQYF; CDR3 DNA: TGTGCCAGCAGCCAAGCGACAAGCGGGGGGGCACGGGGCACAGATACGCAGTATTTT
clone size: .; V gene: TRBV2; CDR3 length: 12; J gene: TRBJ1-1; D gene: .; CDR3 protein: CASLQSGTEAFF; CDR3 DNA: TGTGCCAGTCTCCAATCAGGGACTGAAGCTTTCTTT
clone size: .; V gene: TRBV27; CDR3 length: 16; J gene: TRBJ2-7; D gene: .; CDR3 protein: CASSFQGGARSYEQYF; CDR3 DNA: TGTGCCAGCAGTTTTCAGGGGGGGGCCCGTTCCTACGAGCAGTACTTC
clone size: .; V gene: TRBV13; CDR3 length: 13; J gene: TRBJ2-7; D gene: .; CDR3 protein: CASSSRDNYEQYF; CDR3 DNA: TGTGCCAGCAGCAGCCGGGACAACTACGAGCAGTACTTC
clone size: .; V gene: TRBV2; CDR3 length: 13; J gene: TRBJ1-5; D gene: TRBD1; CDR3 protein: CASSPGGDQPQHF; CDR3 DNA: TGTGCCAGCAGTCCAGGGGGAGATCAGCCCCAGCATTTT
clone size: .; V gene: TRBV10-3; CDR3 length: 12; J gene: TRBJ1-1; D gene: .; CDR3 protein: CAISMSGPEAFF; CDR3 DNA: TGTGCCATATCGATGTCAGGGCCTGAAGCTTTCTTT
clone size: once; V gene: TRBV9; CDR3 length: 15; J gene: TRBJ1-3; D gene: .; CDR3 protein: CASSVGGSSGNTIYF; CDR3 DNA: TGTGCCAGCAGCGTAGGCGGGAGCTCTGGAAACACCATATATTTT
clone size: .; V gene: TRBV25-1; CDR3 length: 13; J gene: TRBJ1-2; D gene: .; CDR3 protein: CASSLMWGHGYTF; CDR3 DNA: TGTGCCAGCAGTCTGATGTGGGGCCATGGCTACACCTTC
clone size: .; V gene: TRBV5-1; CDR3 length: 14; J gene: TRBJ1-6; D gene: .; CDR3 protein: CASSRDGLNSPLHF; CDR3 DNA: TGCGCCAGCAGCCGGGACGGACTTAATTCACCCCTCCACTTT
clone size: .; V gene: TRBV5-6; CDR3 length: 13; J gene: TRBJ1-1; D gene: .; CDR3 protein: CASSFTSNTEAFF; CDR3 DNA: TGTGCCAGCAGTTTTACATCGAACACTGAAGCTTTCTTT
clone size: few; V gene: TRBV7-8; CDR3 length: 12; J gene: TRBJ2-7; D gene: .; CDR3 protein: CASSRGGYEQYF; CDR3 DNA: TGTGCCAGCAGTCGGGGTGGCTACGAGCAGTACTTC
clone size: .; V gene: TRBV29-1; CDR3 length: 10; J gene: TRBJ1-2; D gene: .; CDR3 protein: CSVIDNGYTF; CDR3 DNA: TGCAGCGTTATTGACAATGGCTACACCTTC
clone size: once; V gene: TRBV27; CDR3 length: 13; J gene: TRBJ2-7; D gene: .; CDR3 protein: CASARRGSYEQYF; CDR3 DNA: TGTGCCAGCGCCAGACGGGGTTCCTACGAGCAGTACTTC
clone size: .; V gene: TRBV7-6; CDR3 length: 15; J gene: TRBJ1-4; D gene: .; CDR3 protein: CASSVSGTFNEKLFF; CDR3 DNA: TGTGCCAGCAGCGTTTCTGGGACTTTTAATGAAAAACTGTTTTTT
clone size: .; V gene: TRBV2; CDR3 length: 16; J gene: TRBJ1-1; D gene: .; CDR3 protein: CASSEGGTGMNTEAFF; CDR3 DNA: TGTGCCAGCAGTGAGGGGGGGACGGGCATGAACACTGAAGCTTTCTTT
clone size: once; V gene: TRBV21-1; CDR3 length: 13; J gene: TRBJ2-5; D gene: .; CDR3 protein: CASSKAQGETQYF; CDR3 DNA: TGTGCCAGCAGCAAAGCGCAGGGGGAGACCCAGTACTTC
clone size: .; V gene: TRBV11-2; CDR3 length: 14; J gene: TRBJ1-4; D gene: .; CDR3 protein: CASSLEQYDEKLFF; CDR3 DNA: TGTGCCAGCAGCTTAGAGCAGTATGATGAAAAACTGTTTTTT
clone size: .; V gene: TRBV7-8; CDR3 length: 13; J gene: TRBJ2-2; D gene: .; CDR3 protein: CASSLRQSGELFF; CDR3 DNA: TGTGCCAGCAGCCTTCGACAGAGCGGGGAGCTGTTTTTT
clone size: .; V gene: TRBV7-9; CDR3 length: 12; J gene: TRBJ1-3; D gene: .; CDR3 protein: CASSSGGNTIYF; CDR3 DNA: TGTGCCAGCAGCTCTGGAGGAAACACCATATATTTT
clone size: .; V gene: TRBV5-4; CDR3 length: 14; J gene: TRBJ2-5; D gene: TRBD1; CDR3 protein: CASSSMAGGETQYF; CDR3 DNA: TGTGCCAGCAGCTCAATGGCAGGGGGAGAGACCCAGTACTTC
clone size: .; V gene: TRBV30; CDR3 length: 13; J gene: TRBJ2-7; D gene: .; CDR3 protein: CAWRKETPYEQYF; CDR3 DNA: TGTGCCTGGAGAAAAGAGACTCCCTACGAGCAGTACTTC
clone size: .; V gene: TRBV19; CDR3 length: 14; J gene: TRBJ1-3; D gene: .; CDR3 protein: CASSLLTGGNTIYF; CDR3 DNA: TGTGCCAGTAGTCTCCTGACCGGCGGAAACACCATATATTTT
clone size: .; V gene: TRBV15; CDR3 length: 15; J gene: TRBJ1-5; D gene: .; CDR3 protein: CATSLRENSNQPQHF; CDR3 DNA: TGTGCCACCTCCTTACGGGAAAACAGCAATCAGCCCCAGCATTTT
clone size: .; V gene: TRBV29-1; CDR3 length: 15; J gene: TRBJ2-3; D gene: .; CDR3 protein: CSVEGQRTSTDTQYF; CDR3 DNA: TGCAGCGTTGAGGGGCAGCGGACCTCCACAGATACGCAGTATTTT
clone size: .; V gene: TRBV4-3; CDR3 length: 15; J gene: TRBJ2-7; D gene: TRBD1; CDR3 protein: CASSQDSGGPDEQYF; CDR3 DNA: TGCGCCAGCAGCCAAGATTCAGGGGGTCCCGACGAGCAGTACTTC